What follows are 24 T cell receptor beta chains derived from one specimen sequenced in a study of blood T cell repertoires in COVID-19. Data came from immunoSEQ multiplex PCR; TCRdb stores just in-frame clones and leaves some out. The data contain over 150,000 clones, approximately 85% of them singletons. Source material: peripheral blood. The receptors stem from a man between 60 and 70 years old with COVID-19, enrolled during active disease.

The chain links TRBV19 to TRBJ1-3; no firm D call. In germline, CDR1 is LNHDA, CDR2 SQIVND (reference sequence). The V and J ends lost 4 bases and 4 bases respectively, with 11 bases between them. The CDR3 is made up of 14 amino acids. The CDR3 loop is CASSKLAEGNTIYF. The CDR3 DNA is TGTGCCAGTAGTAAATTGGCAGAAGGAAACACCATATATTTT.

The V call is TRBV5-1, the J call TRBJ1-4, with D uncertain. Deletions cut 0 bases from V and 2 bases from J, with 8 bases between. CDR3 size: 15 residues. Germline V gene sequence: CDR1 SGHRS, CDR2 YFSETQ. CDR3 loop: CASSLGLGTNEKLFF. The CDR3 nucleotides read TGCGCCAGCAGCTTGGGATTGGGCACTAATGAAAAACTGTTTTTT. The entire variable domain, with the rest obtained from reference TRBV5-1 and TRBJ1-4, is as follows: KAGVTQTPRYLIKTRGQQVTLSCSPISGHRSVSWYQQTPGQGLQFLFEYFSETQRNKGNFPGRFSGRQFSNSRSEMNVSTLELGDSALYLCASSLGLGTNEKLFFGSGTQLSVL.

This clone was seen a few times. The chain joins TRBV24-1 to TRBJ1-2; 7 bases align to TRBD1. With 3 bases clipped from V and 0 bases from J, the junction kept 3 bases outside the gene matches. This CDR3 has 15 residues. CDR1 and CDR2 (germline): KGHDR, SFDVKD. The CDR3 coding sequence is TGTGCCACCAGTGATACAACAGGGGCTAACTATGGCTACACCTTC. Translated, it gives CATSDTTGANYGYTF.

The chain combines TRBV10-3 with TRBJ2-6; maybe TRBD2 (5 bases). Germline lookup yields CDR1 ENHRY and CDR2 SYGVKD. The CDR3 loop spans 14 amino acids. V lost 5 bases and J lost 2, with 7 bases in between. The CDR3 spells CAISKGAGANVLTF. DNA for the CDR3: TGTGCCATCAGTAAGGGAGCTGGGGCCAACGTCCTGACTTTC.

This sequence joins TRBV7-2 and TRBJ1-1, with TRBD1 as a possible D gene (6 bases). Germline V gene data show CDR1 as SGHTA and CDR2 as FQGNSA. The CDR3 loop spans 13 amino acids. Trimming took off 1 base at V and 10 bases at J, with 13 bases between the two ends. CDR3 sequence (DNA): TGTGCCAGCAGCTTAGGGGAGGGGGGCTCAGCTTTCTTT. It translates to CASSLGEGGSAFF. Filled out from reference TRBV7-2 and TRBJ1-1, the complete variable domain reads GAGVSQSPSNKVTEKGKDVELRCDPISGHTALYWYRQSLGQGLEFLIYFQGNSAPDKSGLPSDRFSAERTGGSVSTLTIQRTQQEDSAVYLCASSLGEGGSAFFGQGTRLTVV.

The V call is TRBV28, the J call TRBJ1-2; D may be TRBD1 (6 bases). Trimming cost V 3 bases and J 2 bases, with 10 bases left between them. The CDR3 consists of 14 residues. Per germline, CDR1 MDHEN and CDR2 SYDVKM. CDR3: CASSFLGQNYGYTF. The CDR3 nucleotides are TGTGCCAGCAGTTTTCTTGGACAGAACTATGGCTACACCTTC.

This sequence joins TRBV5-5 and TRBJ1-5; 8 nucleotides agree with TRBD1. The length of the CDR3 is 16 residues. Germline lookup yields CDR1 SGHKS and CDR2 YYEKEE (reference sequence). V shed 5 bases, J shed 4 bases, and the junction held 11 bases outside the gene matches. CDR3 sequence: CASSRQGKGGNQPQHF. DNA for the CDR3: TGTGCCAGCAGTCGACAGGGGAAGGGGGGGAATCAGCCCCAGCATTTT.

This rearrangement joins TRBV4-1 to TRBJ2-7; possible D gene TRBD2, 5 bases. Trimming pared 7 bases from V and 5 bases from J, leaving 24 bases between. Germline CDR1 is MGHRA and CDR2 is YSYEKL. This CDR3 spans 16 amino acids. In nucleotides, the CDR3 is TGCGCCAGCACCGCCGAAGCATACTGGAGAGGGAACGAGCAGTACTTC. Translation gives CASTAEAYWRGNEQYF.

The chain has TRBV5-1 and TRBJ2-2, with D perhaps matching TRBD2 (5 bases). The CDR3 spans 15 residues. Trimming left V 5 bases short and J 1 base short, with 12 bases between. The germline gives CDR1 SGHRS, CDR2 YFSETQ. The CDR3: CASRAPGVNTGELFF. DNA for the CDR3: TGCGCCAGCAGGGCTCCCGGGGTGAACACCGGGGAGCTGTTTTTT. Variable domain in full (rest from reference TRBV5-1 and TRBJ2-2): KAGVTQTPRYLIKTRGQQVTLSCSPISGHRSVSWYQQTPGQGLQFLFEYFSETQRNKGNFPGRFSGRQFSNSRSEMNVSTLELGDSALYLCASRAPGVNTGELFFGEGSRLTVL.

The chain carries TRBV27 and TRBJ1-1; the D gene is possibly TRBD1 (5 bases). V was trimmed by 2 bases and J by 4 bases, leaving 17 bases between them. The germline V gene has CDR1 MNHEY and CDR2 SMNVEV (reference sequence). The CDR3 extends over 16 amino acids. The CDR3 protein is CASSLNRGARGTEAFF. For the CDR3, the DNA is TGTGCCAGCAGTTTAAATCGTGGGGCTAGAGGCACTGAAGCTTTCTTT.

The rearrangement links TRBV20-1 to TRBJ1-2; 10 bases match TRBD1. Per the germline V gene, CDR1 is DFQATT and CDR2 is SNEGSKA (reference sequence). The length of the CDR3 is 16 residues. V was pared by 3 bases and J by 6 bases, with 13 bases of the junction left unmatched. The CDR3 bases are TGCAGTGCTAGTCTTACCCCGGGACAGGGGAACCATGGCTACACCTTC. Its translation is CSASLTPGQGNHGYTF.

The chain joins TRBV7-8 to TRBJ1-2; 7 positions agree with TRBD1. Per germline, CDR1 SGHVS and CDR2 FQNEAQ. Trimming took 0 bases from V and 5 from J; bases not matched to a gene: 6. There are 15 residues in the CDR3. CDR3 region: CASSLAESQGYGYTF. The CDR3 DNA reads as TGTGCCAGCAGCTTAGCCGAATCACAGGGGTATGGCTACACCTTC.

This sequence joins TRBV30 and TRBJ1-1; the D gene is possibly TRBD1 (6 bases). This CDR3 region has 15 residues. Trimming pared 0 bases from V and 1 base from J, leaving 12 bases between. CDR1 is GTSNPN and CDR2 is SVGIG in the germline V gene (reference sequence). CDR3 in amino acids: CAWSVRPGANTEAFF. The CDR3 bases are TGTGCCTGGAGTGTACGTCCAGGGGCGAACACTGAAGCTTTCTTT.

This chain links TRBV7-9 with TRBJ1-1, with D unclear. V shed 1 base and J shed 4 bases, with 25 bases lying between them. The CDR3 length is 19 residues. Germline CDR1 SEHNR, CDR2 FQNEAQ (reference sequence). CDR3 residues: CASSLDLRVESRRVTEAFF. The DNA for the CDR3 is TGTGCCAGCAGCTTAGATCTTCGGGTGGAAAGCCGGCGGGTCACTGAAGCTTTCTTT.

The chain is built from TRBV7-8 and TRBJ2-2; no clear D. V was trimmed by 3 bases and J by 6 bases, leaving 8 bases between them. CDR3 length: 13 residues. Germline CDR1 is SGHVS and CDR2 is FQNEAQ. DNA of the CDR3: TGTGCCAGCAGCTTTAGAGAGGCCGGGGAGCTGTTTTTT. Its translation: CASSFREAGELFF.

The DNA for the CDR3 is TGTGCCAGCAGCCAAGGTGCCCTGGACGGCGGGAGTACGCAGTATTTT. This encodes CASSQGALDGGSTQYF. The rearrangement joins TRBV3-1 (or the pseudogene TRBV3-2) to TRBJ2-3; TRBD2 agrees at 7 bases. The ends lost 1 base at V and 8 bases at J; junction bases unmatched: 12. The CDR3 has 16 residues. Germline values: CDR1 LGHDT, CDR2 YNNKEL (reference sequence).

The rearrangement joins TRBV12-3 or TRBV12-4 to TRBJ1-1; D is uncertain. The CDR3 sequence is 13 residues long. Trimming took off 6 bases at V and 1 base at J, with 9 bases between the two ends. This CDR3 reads CASSLTSNTEAFF. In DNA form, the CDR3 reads TGTGCCAGCAGCCTAACCTCGAACACTGAAGCTTTCTTT.

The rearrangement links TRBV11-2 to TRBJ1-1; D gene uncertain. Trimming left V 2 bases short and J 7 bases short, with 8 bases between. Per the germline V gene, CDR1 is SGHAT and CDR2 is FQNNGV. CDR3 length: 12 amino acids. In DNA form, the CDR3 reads TGTGCCAGCAGCTTAAATTTCGGTGAAGCTTTCTTT. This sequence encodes CASSLNFGEAFF.

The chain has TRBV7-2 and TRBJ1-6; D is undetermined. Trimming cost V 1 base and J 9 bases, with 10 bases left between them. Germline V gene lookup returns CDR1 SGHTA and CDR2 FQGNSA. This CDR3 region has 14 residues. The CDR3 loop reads CASSLGLLGSPLHF. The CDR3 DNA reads TGTGCCAGCAGCTTAGGACTCCTAGGTTCACCCCTCCACTTT.

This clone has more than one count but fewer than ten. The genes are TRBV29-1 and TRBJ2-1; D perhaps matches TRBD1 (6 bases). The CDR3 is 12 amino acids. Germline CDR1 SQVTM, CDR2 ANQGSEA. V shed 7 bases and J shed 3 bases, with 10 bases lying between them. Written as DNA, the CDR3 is TGCAGCGGAATACAGGGCTACAATGAGCAGTTCTTC. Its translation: CSGIQGYNEQFF.

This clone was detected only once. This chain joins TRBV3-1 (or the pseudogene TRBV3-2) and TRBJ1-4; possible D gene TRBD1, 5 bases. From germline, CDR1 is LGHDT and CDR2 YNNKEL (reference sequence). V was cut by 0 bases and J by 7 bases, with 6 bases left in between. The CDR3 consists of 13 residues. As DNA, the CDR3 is TGTGCCAGCAGCCAAGATCAGGGTGAAAAACTGTTTTTT. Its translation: CASSQDQGEKLFF.

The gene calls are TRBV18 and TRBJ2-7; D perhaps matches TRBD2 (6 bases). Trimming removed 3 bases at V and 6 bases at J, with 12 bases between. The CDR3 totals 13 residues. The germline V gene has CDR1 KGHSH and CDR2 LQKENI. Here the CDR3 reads CASSPAGSAEQYF. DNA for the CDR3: TGTGCCAGCTCACCCGCGGGATCGGCCGAGCAGTACTTC.

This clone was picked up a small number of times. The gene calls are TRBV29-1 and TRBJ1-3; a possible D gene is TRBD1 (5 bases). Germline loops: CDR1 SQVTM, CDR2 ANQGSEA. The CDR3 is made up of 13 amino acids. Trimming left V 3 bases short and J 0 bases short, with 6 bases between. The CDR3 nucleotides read TGCAGCGTTGAGACAGCCTCTGGAAACACCATATATTTT. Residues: CSVETASGNTIYF.

The CDR3 coding sequence is TGTGCCAGTAGTATAAGTGGAGGGGTTTACACTGAAGCTTTCTTT. It specifies CASSISGGVYTEAFF. The chain combines TRBV19 with TRBJ1-1, with D possibly being TRBD1 (5 bases). Germline V gives CDR1 LNHDA, CDR2 SQIVND (reference sequence). The CDR3 extends over 15 amino acids. V lost 2 bases and J 3 bases, leaving 13 bases between the germline ends. Full variable domain (remainder filled in from reference TRBV19 and TRBJ1-1): DGGITQSPKYLFRKEGQNVTLSCEQNLNHDAMYWYRQDPGQGLRLIYYSQIVNDFQKGDIAEGYSVSREKKESFPLTVTSAQKNPTAFYLCASSISGGVYTEAFFGQGTRLTVV.